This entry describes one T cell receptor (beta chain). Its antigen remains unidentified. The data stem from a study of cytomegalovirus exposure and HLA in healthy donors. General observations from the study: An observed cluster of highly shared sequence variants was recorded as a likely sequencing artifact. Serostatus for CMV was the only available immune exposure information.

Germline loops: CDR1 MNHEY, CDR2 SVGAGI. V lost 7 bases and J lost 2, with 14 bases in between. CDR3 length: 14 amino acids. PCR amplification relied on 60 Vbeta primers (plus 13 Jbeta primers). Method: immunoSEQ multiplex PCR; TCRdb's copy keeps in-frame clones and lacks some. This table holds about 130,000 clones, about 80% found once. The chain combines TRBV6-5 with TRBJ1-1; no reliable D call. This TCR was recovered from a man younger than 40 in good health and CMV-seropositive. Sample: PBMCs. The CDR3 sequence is CASTEGQVNTEAFF. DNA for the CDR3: TGTGCCAGCACTGAAGGCCAGGTAAACACTGAAGCTTTCTTT.